This T cell receptor (beta chain) was found in a study of T-cell reconstitution after alpha-beta-depleted transplantation in children. Study findings and constraints: There were some patients whose high TCRbeta diversity at day 60 came from surviving recipient T cells and thymic progenitors. By one year post-transplant, T-cell counts and diversity largely arose from T cells that were newly produced. Several hundred expanded graft clones reportedly gave rise to the alpha-beta T cells present about two months after transplant.

Germline V lookup: CDR1 SGHRS, CDR2 YFSETQ. The CDR3 runs to 15 residues. The J segment lost 5 bases and the V segment lost 0 bases, leaving 4 bases of the junction unmatched. This clonotype showed up just a few times. Its specificity is unknown. Using unique molecular identifiers, the investigators prepared the TCRbeta library. Each CDR3 protein is one row after TCRdb ran MiXCR on the PCR reads. The sample has roughly 790,000 distinct CDR3 sequences, 15% to 20% seen once. The rearrangement joins TRBV5-1 to TRBJ2-7, with 11 bases lining up with TRBD2. The starting material was PBMCs, mostly from graft donor cells, obtained 360 days after TCRalphabeta/CD19-depleted stem cell transplant. This receptor was identified in a male patient under 18 who had a stem cell transplant for acute lymphoblastic leukemia, so the T cells may come from the graft donor. Here the CDR3 reads CASSLALAGGHEQYF. CDR3 DNA sequence: TGCGCCAGCAGCTTGGCCCTAGCGGGAGGCCACGAGCAGTACTTC.